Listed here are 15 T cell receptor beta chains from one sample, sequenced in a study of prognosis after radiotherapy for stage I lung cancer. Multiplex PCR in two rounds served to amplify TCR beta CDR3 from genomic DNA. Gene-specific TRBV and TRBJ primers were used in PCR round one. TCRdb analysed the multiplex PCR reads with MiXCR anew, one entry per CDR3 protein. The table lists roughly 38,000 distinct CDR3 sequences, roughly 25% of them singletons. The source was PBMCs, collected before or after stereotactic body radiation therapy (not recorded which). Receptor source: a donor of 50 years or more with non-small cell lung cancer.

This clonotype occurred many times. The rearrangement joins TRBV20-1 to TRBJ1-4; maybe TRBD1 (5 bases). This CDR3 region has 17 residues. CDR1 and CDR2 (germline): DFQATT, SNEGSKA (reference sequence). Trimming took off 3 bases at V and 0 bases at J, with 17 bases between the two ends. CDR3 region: CSAREPWGSPTNEKLFF. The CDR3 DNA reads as TGCAGTGCTAGGGAGCCTTGGGGCAGCCCAACTAATGAAAAACTGTTTTTT.

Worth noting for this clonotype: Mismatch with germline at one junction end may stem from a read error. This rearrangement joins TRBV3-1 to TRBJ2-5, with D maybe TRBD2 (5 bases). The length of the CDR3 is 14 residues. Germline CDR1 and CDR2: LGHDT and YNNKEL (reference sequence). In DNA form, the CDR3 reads TGTGCCAGCATCCAAGAAGGACTGGGTGAGACCCAGTACTTC. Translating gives CASIQEGLGETQYF.

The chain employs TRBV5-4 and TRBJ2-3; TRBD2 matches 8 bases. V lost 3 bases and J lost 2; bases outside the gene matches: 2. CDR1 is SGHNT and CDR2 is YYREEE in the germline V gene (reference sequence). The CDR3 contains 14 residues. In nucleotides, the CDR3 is TGTGCCAGCAGCTCTAGCGGGTACACAGATACGCAGTATTTT. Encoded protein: CASSSSGYTDTQYF.

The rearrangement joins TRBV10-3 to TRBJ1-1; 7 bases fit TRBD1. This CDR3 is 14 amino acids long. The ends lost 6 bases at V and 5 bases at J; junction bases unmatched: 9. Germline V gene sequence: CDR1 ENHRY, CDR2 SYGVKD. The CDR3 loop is CAISDREGNTEAFF. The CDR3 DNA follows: TGTGCCATCAGCGACAGGGAAGGAAATACTGAAGCTTTCTTT.

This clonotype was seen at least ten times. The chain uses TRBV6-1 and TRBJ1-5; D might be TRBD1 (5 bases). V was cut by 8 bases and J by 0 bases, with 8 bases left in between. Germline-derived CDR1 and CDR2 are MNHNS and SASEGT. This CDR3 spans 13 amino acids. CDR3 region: CASGTGSNQPQHF. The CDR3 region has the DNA TGTGCCAGCGGGACCGGTAGCAATCAGCCCCAGCATTTT.

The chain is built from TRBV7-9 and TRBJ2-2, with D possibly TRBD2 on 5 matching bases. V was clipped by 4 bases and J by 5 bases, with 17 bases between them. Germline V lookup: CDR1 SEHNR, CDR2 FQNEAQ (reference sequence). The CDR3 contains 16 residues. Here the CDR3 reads CASSSMGDRVTGELFF. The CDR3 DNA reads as TGTGCCAGCAGCTCAATGGGAGACCGGGTTACCGGGGAGCTGTTTTTT. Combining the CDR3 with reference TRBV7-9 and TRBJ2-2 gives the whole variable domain DTGVSQNPRHKITKRGQNVTFRCDPISEHNRLYWYRQTLGQGPEFLTYFQNEAQLEKSRLLSDRFSAERPKGSFSTLEIQRTEQGDSAMYLCASSSMGDRVTGELFFGEGSRLTVL.

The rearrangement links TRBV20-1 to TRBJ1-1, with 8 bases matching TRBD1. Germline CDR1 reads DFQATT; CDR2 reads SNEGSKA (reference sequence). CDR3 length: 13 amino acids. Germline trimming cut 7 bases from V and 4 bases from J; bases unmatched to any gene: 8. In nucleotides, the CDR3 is TGCAGTGATAGTCCAGGGGGCGGCACTGAAGCTTTCTTT. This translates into CSDSPGGGTEAFF.

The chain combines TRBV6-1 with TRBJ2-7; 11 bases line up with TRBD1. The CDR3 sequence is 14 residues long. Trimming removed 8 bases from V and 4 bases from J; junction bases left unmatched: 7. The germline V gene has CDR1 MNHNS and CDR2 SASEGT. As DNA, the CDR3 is TGTGCCAGCCTAGGGACAGGGGGTGTTTACGAGCAGTACTTC. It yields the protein CASLGTGGVYEQYF.

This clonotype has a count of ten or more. The CDR3 DNA follows: TGTGCCAGCAGAGGACAGGGAAGGGACACTGAAGCTTTCTTT. Translation gives CASRGQGRDTEAFF. The J gene is TRBJ1-1, the V gene TRBV2; TRBD1 matches 8 bases. CDR1 and CDR2 from the germline V gene are SNHLY and FYNNEI. V lost 6 bases to trimming and J lost 3 bases; unmatched junction nucleotides: 6. This CDR3 spans 14 amino acids.

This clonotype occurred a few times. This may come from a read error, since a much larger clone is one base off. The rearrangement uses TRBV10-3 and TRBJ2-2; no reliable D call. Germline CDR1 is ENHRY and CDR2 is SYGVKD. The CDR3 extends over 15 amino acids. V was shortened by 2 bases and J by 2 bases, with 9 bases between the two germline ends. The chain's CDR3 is CAISEPRGNTGELFF. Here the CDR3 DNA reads TGTGCCATCAGTGAGCCAAGAGGTAACACCGGGGAGCTGTTTTTT.

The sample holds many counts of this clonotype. This chain's CDR3 is CASSLGQGISTDTQYF. The CDR3, as DNA: TGTGCCAGCAGCTTGGGACAGGGGATTAGCACAGATACGCAGTATTTT. The V gene is TRBV7-8, the J gene TRBJ2-3; 10 positions match TRBD1. The trim removed 3 bases at V and 0 bases at J, leaving 3 bases unmatched. The V gene's germline CDR1 is SGHVS and CDR2 FQNEAQ. This CDR3 region has 16 residues.

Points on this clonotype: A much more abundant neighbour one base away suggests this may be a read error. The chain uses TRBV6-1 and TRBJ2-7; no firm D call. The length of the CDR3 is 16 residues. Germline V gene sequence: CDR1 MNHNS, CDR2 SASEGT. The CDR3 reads CVSRAAQTVSSYEQYF. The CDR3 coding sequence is TGTGTCAGCAGAGCAGCTCAGACCGTTAGCTCCTACGAGCAGTACTTC.

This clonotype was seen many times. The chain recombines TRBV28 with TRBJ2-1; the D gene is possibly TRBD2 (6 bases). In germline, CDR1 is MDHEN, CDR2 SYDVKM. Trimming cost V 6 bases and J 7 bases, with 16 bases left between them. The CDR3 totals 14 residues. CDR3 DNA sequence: TGTGCCAGCAGACGGGGACTTCTAGGGAATGAGCAGTTCTTC. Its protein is CASRRGLLGNEQFF.

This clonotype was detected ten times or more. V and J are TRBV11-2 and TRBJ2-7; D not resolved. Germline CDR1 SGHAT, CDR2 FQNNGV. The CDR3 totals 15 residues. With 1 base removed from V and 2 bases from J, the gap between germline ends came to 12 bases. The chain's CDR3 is CASSLVQLGTYEQYF. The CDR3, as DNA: TGTGCCAGCAGCTTAGTGCAGCTGGGGACCTACGAGCAGTACTTC.

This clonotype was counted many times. CDR3 amino acids: CASTAGVLEETQYF. CDR3 DNA sequence: TGTGCCAGCACCGCAGGGGTCTTAGAAGAGACCCAGTACTTC. This sequence joins TRBV28 and TRBJ2-5; TRBD1 is a possible D gene (6 bases). This CDR3 spans 14 amino acids. The V and J ends lost 7 bases and 3 bases respectively, with 15 bases between them. CDR1 is MDHEN and CDR2 is SYDVKM in the germline V gene.